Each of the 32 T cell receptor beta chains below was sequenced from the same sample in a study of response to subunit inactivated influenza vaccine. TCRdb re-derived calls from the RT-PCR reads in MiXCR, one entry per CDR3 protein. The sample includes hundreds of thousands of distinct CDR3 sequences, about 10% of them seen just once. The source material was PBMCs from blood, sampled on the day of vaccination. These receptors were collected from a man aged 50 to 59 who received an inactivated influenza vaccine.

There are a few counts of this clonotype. The CDR3 sequence: CASSVWGGRIYNEQFF. The CDR3, as DNA: TGTGCCAGCAGTGTGTGGGGAGGCCGAATCTACAATGAGCAGTTCTTC. V is TRBV28 and J is TRBJ2-1; possible D gene TRBD2, 6 bases. Per germline, CDR1 MDHEN and CDR2 SYDVKM. V lost 5 bases, J lost 3 bases, and 17 bases lay in between. The length of the CDR3 is 16 residues.

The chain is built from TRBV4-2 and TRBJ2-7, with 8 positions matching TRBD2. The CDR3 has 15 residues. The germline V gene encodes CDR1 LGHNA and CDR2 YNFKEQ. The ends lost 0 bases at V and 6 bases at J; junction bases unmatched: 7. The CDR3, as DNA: TGTGCCAGCAGCCAAGATTCTCGGGAGGGCCGCGAGCAGTACTTC. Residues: CASSQDSREGREQYF.

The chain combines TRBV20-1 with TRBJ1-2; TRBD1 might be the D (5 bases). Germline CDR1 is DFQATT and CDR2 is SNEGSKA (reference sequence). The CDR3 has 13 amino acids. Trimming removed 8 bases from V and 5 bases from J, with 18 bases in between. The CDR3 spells CSPHRGVGYGYTF. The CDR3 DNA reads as TGCAGTCCCCACCGGGGGGTTGGGTATGGCTACACCTTC.

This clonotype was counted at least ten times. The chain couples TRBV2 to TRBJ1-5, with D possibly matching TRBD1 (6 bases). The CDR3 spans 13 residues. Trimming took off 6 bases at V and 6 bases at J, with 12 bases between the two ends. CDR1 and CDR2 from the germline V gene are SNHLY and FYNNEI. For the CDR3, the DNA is TGTGCCAGCAGACAACAGGGTGCTCAGCCCCAGCATTTT. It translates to CASRQQGAQPQHF.

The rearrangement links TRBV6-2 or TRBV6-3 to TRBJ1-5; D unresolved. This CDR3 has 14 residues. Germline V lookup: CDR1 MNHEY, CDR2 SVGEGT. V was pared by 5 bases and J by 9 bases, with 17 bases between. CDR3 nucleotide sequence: TGTGCCAGCAGTCCACTTAACGGCCCTAGGCCCCAGCATTTT. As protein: CASSPLNGPRPQHF.

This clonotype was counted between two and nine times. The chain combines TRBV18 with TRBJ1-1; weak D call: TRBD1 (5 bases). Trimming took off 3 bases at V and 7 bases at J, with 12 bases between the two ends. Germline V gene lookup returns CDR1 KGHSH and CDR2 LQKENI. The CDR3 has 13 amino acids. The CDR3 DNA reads TGTGCCAGCTCACCTTCCGGGACCCATGAAGCTTTCTTT. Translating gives CASSPSGTHEAFF.

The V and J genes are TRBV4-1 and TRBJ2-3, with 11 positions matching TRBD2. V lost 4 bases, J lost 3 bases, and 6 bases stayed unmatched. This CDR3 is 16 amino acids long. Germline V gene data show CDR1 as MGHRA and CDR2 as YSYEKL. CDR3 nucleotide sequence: TGCGCCAGCAGCCCCCCGACTAGCGGGGTGACAGATACGCAGTATTTT. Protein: CASSPPTSGVTDTQYF.

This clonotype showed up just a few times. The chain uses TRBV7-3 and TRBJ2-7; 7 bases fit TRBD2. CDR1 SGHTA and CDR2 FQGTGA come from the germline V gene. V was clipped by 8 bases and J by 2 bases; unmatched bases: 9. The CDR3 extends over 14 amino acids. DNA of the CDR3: TGTGCCAGCCCTGATCGGGGGGATCCCTACGAGCAGTACTTC. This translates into CASPDRGDPYEQYF.

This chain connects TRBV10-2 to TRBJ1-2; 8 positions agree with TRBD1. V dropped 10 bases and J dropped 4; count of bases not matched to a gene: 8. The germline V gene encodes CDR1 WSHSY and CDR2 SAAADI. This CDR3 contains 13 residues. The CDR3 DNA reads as TGCGCCATCAACGACGGGACAGGCTATGGCTACACCTTC. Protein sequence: CAINDGTGYGYTF.

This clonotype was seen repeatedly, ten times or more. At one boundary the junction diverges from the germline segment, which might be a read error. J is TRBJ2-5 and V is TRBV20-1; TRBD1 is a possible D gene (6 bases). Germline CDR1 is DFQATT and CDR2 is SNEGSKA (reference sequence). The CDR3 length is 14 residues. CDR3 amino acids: CSASSQGNQGTQYF. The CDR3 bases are TGCAGTGCTAGTAGTCAGGGGAATCAAGGGACCCAGTACTTC.

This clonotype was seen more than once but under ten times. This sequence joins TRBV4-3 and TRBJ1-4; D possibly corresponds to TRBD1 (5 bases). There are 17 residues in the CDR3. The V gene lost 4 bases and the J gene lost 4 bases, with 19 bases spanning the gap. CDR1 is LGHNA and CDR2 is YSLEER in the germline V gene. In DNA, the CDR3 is TGCGCCAGCAGCCTGTCGGGGGAGGGCGTTTTTAATGAAAAACTGTTTTTT. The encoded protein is CASSLSGEGVFNEKLFF.

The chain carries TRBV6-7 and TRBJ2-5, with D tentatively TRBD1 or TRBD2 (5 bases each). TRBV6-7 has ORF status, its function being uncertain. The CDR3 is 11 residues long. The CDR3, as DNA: TGTTCTCCGGGACGCCAAGAGACCCAGTACTTC. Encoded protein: CSPGRQETQYF.

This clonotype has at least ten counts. The CDR3 nucleotides read TGTGCCAGCAGCCCGGACCCCACTAGAAACAATGAGCAGTTCTTC. It encodes CASSPDPTRNNEQFF. The chain uses TRBV7-2 and TRBJ2-1; D is possibly TRBD2 (5 bases). This CDR3 is 15 amino acids long. CDR1 SGHTA and CDR2 FQGNSA come from the germline V gene. Trimming shortened V by 5 bases and J by 5 bases, and 16 bases separated the two germline ends.

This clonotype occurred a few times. The CDR3 reads CASRATGVAYNEQFF. CDR3 sequence (DNA): TGTGCCAGCCGTGCAACGGGGGTGGCCTACAATGAGCAGTTCTTC. The chain has TRBV6-1 and TRBJ2-1; a possible D gene is TRBD2 (6 bases). The CDR3 totals 15 residues. Trimming shortened V by 8 bases and J by 2 bases, and 16 bases separated the two germline ends. In germline, CDR1 is MNHNS, CDR2 SASEGT.

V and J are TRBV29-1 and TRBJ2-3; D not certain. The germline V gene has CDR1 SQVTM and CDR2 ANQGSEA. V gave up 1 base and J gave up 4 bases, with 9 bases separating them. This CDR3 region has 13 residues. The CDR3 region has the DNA TGCAGCGTTGAAGCTCCCTTGGCAGATACGCAGTATTTT. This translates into CSVEAPLADTQYF.

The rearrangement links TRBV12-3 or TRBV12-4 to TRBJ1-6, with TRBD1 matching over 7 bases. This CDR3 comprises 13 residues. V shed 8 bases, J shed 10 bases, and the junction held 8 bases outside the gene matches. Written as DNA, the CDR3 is TGTGCCAGCCGGGACAGAAGTGGCTCACCCCTCCACTTT. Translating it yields CASRDRSGSPLHF.

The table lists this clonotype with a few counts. The CDR3 DNA sequence: TGTGCCAGCAGCCAAGAACGAAACGAGCAGTACTTC. Protein sequence: CASSQERNEQYF. This chain uses TRBV4-2 with TRBJ2-7; D is unclear. The V and J ends lost 0 bases and 5 bases respectively, with 5 bases between them. CDR3 size: 12 residues. The germline V gene has CDR1 LGHNA and CDR2 YNFKEQ.

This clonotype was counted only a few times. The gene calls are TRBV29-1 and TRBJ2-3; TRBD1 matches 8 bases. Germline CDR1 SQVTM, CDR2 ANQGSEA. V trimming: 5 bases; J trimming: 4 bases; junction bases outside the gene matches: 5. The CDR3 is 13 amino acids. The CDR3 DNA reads TGCAGCGTTAGGGCAGGGGGCCCAGATACGCAGTATTTT. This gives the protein CSVRAGGPDTQYF.

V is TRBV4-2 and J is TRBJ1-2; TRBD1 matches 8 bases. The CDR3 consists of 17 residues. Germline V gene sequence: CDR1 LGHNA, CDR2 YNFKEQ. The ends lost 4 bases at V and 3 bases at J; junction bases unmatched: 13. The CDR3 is CASSRPGGANWDYGYTF. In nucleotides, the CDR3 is TGTGCCAGCAGCCGTCCAGGGGGCGCGAATTGGGACTATGGCTACACCTTC.

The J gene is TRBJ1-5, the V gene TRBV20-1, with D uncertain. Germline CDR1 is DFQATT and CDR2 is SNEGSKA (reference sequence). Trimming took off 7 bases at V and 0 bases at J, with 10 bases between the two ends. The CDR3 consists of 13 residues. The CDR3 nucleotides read TGCAGTGTTAGCGGACGTAGCAATCAGCCCCAGCATTTT. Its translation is CSVSGRSNQPQHF.

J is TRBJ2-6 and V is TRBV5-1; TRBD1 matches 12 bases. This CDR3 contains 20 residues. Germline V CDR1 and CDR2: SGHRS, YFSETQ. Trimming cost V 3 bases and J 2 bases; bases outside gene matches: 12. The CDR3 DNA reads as TGCGCCAGCAGCTCCCGGGACAGGGGGCGAGGAAGAACTGGGGCCAACGTCCTGACTTTC. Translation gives CASSSRDRGRGRTGANVLTF.

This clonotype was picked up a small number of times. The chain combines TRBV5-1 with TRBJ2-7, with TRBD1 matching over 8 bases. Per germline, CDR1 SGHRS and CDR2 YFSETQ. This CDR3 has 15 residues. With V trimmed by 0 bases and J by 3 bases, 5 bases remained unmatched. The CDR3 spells CASSLDAGGIYEQYF. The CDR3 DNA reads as TGCGCCAGCAGCTTGGATGCAGGGGGCATCTACGAGCAGTACTTC.

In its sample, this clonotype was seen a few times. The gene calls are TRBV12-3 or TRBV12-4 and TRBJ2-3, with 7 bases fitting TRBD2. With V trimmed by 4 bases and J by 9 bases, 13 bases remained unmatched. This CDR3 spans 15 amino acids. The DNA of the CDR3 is TGTGCCAGCAGTTCCCCTAGCGGAGCCCTTGGCACGCAGTATTTT. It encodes CASSSPSGALGTQYF.

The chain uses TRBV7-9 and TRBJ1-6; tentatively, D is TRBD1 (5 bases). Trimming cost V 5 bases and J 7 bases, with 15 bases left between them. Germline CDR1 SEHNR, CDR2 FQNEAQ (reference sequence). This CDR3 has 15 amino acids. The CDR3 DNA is TGTGCCAGCAGCCCCGGTGGGGGTAGAAATTCACCCCTCCACTTT. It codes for CASSPGGGRNSPLHF. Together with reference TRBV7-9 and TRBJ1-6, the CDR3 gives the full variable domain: DTGVSQNPRHKITKRGQNVTFRCDPISEHNRLYWYRQTLGQGPEFLTYFQNEAQLEKSRLLSDRFSAERPKGSFSTLEIQRTEQGDSAMYLCASSPGGGRNSPLHFGNGTRLTVT.

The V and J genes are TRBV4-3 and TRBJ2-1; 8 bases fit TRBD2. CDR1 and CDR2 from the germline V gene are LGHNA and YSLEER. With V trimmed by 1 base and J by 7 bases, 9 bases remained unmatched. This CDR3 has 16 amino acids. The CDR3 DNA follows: TGCGCCAGCAGCCAAGTAGCCGGGGGGGCTCGAAATGAGCAGTTCTTC. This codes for CASSQVAGGARNEQFF.

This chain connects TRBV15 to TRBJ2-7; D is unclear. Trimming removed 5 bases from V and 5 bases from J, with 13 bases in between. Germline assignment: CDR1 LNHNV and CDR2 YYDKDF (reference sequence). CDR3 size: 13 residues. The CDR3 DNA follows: TGTGCCACCAGCTGGGCTGTGGGCAACGAGCAGTACTTC. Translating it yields CATSWAVGNEQYF. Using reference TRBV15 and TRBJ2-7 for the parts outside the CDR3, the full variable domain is DAMVIQNPRYQVTQFGKPVTLSCSQTLNHNVMYWYQQKSSQAPKLLFHYYDKDFNNEADTPDNFQSRRPNTSFCFLDIRSPGLGDTAMYLCATSWAVGNEQYFGPGTRLTVT.

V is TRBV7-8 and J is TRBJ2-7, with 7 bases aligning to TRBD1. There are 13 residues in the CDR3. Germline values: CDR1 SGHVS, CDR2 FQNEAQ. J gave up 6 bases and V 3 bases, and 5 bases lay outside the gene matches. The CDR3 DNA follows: TGTGCCAGCAGCTTGACAGGGACGGGCGAGCAGTACTTC. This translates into CASSLTGTGEQYF.

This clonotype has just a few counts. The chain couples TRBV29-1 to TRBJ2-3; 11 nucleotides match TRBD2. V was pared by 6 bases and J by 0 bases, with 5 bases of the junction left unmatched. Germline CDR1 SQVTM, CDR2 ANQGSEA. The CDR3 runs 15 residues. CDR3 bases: TGCAGCGTAGGGACTAGCGGAACTAGCACAGATACGCAGTATTTT. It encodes CSVGTSGTSTDTQYF.

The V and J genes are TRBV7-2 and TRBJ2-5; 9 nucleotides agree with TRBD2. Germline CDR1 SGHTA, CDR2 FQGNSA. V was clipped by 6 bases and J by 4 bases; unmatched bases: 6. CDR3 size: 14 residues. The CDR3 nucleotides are TGTGCCAGCAGTACTGGCGGGGGGGTAGAGACCCAGTACTTC. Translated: CASSTGGGVETQYF.

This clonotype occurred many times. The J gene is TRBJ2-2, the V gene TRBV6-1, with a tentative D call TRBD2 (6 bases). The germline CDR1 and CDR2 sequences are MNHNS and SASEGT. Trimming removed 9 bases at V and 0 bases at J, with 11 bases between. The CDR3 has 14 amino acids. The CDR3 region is CASRGAANTGELFF. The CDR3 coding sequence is TGTGCCAGTCGCGGGGCCGCGAACACCGGGGAGCTGTTTTTT.

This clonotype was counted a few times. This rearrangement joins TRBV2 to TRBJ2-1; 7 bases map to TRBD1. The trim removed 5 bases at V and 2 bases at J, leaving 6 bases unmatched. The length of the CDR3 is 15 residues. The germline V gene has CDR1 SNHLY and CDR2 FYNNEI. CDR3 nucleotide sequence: TGTGCCAGCAGTCTACGGACAGGTGCCTACAATGAGCAGTTCTTC. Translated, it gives CASSLRTGAYNEQFF.

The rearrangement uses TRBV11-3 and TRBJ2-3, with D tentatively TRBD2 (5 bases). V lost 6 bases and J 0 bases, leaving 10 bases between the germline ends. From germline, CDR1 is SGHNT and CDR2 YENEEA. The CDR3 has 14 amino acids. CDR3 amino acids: CASSPSRSTDTQYF. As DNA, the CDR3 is TGTGCCAGCAGTCCTAGCAGAAGCACAGATACGCAGTATTTT.